These 20 T cell receptor beta chains were all obtained from the same sample, sequenced in a study of T-cell memory formation after mild COVID-19. One entry per CDR3 protein results from TCRdb running MiXCR on the 5' RACE reads. The sample yields 350,000 to 500,000 distinct CDR3 sequences, about a sixth seen once. The sample was PBMCs or a T cell subset sorted from them (not recorded which). These receptors were taken from a man aged 18 to 29 who had mild COVID-19 (a few samples of this study predate the infection). Cell type and time point are not known.

V and J are TRBV12-3 or TRBV12-4 and TRBJ1-3; D uncertain. The V end was cut by 6 bases, the J end by 4 bases, with 7 bases between. This CDR3 has 12 residues. CDR3 amino acids: CASRPTGNTIYF. Here the CDR3 DNA reads TGTGCCAGCAGACCGACAGGAAACACCATATATTTT.

This chain links TRBV6-5 with TRBJ1-2; D is possibly TRBD1 (5 bases). Germline V gene lookup returns CDR1 MNHEY and CDR2 SVGAGI. This CDR3 comprises 13 residues. V was cut by 2 bases and J by 7 bases, with 11 bases left in between. CDR3 DNA: TGTGCCAGCAGTTACGGGGACTTTGTTGGCTACACCTTC. Its protein is CASSYGDFVGYTF.

This chain joins TRBV7-6 and TRBJ1-2, with 7 nucleotides matching TRBD1. Germline V gene data show CDR1 as SGHVS and CDR2 as FNYEAQ. CDR3 length equals 17 residues. V dropped 1 base and J dropped 1; count of bases not matched to a gene: 9. CDR3 loop: CASSLEAGTANNYGYTF. CDR3 nucleotides: TGTGCCAGCAGCTTAGAGGCTGGGACAGCAAATAACTATGGCTACACCTTC.

V gene TRBV18 combines with J gene TRBJ2-4, with D possibly being TRBD2 (5 bases). Germline CDR1 and CDR2: KGHSH and LQKENI. The CDR3 contains 14 residues. Trimming took off 3 bases at V and 1 base at J, with 7 bases between the two ends. CDR3 DNA sequence: TGTGCCAGCTCACCCGGGATCGCCAAAAACATTCAGTACTTC. Translated: CASSPGIAKNIQYF.

The chain joins TRBV27 to TRBJ1-2; TRBD1 matches at 9 bases. The CDR3 totals 16 residues. Germline CDR1 and CDR2: MNHEY and SMNVEV (reference sequence). The V and J ends lost 5 bases and 4 bases, in that order; junction bases with no gene match: 11. This chain's CDR3 is CASSLVAGQGSYGYTF. CDR3 bases: TGTGCCAGCAGTCTAGTGGCGGGACAGGGATCCTATGGCTACACCTTC.

The V and J genes are TRBV18 and TRBJ1-1; TRBD1 might be the D (5 bases). Per the germline V gene, CDR1 is KGHSH and CDR2 is LQKENI. The V end lost 7 bases, the J end lost 1 base, and 13 bases lay between the germline ends. The CDR3 loop spans 14 amino acids. CDR3 residues: CASYELQGNTEAFF. CDR3 sequence (DNA): TGTGCCAGCTACGAACTTCAGGGGAACACTGAAGCTTTCTTT.

In this sample, this clonotype turned up a few times. In DNA form, the CDR3 reads TGCAGTGCTCGTCGGGGACTAGCGGGGACGGAGACCCAGTACTTC. This encodes CSARRGLAGTETQYF. The chain has TRBV20-1 and TRBJ2-5; TRBD2 matches 13 bases. This CDR3 has 15 residues. The trim removed 5 bases at V and 5 bases at J, leaving 8 bases unmatched. CDR1 is DFQATT, CDR2 SNEGSKA, per germline (reference sequence).

The table lists this clonotype with a few counts. The V gene is TRBV4-1, the J gene TRBJ2-2; no clear D. The germline V gene encodes CDR1 MGHRA and CDR2 YSYEKL. Between the trimmed V and J ends, which lost 0 bases and 3 bases, there was a span of 5 bases. The CDR3 length is 14 residues. CDR3 loop: CASSQDWDTGELFF. The CDR3 bases are TGCGCCAGCAGCCAAGATTGGGACACCGGGGAGCTGTTTTTT.

The rearrangement uses TRBV5-1 and TRBJ2-1; TRBD1 matches at 9 bases. Losses at the gene ends were 8 bases for V and 5 bases for J; bases not matched to a gene: 11. Germline CDR1 and CDR2: SGHRS and YFSETQ. CDR3 size: 15 residues. The CDR3 DNA follows: TGCGCCAGTGCCAGTCCGGGACAGGGCCACAATGAGCAGTTCTTC. Its translation: CASASPGQGHNEQFF.

This clonotype was recorded a few times. The chain combines TRBV7-2 with TRBJ1-5; unclear D gene. The CDR3 length is 12 residues. The germline V gene encodes CDR1 SGHTA and CDR2 FQGNSA. V lost 1 base to trimming and J lost 9 bases, with 7 bases between them. The CDR3 reads CASSLDVPPQHF. The CDR3 nucleotides are TGTGCCAGCAGCTTAGATGTCCCGCCCCAGCATTTT.

This clonotype has just a few counts. The chain employs TRBV9 and TRBJ1-3, with D uncertain. Trimming removed 4 bases from V and 4 bases from J, with 9 bases in between. CDR3 length: 13 residues. CDR1 is SGDLS and CDR2 is YYNGEE in the germline V gene. This CDR3 is CASSINQGNTIYF. CDR3 in DNA: TGTGCCAGCAGCATAAATCAGGGAAACACCATATATTTT.

A few counts support this clonotype. The chain carries TRBV7-8 and TRBJ2-3, with D unclear. The germline CDR1 and CDR2 sequences are SGHVS and FQNEAQ. The CDR3 sequence is 12 residues long. Trimming removed 7 bases from V and 0 bases from J, with 5 bases in between. CDR3 in DNA: TGTGCCAGCAAAGGCAGCACAGATACGCAGTATTTT. Translation: CASKGSTDTQYF.

The chain couples TRBV6-2 or TRBV6-3 to TRBJ2-1; TRBD2 aligns across 9 bases. From germline, CDR1 is MNHEY and CDR2 SVGEGT. The J segment lost 4 bases and the V segment lost 6 bases, leaving 7 bases of the junction unmatched. This CDR3 spans 15 amino acids. CDR3 loop: CASSPGSGGYNEQFF. The DNA for the CDR3 is TGTGCCAGCAGCCCGGGGAGCGGGGGGTACAATGAGCAGTTCTTC.

This rearrangement joins TRBV25-1 to TRBJ1-4, with a weak D call TRBD1 (6 bases). The V end was cut by 4 bases, the J end by 12 bases, with 12 bases between. This CDR3 contains 12 residues. CDR1 is MGHDK, CDR2 SYGVNS, per germline. CDR3 protein: CASSGGGLELFF. CDR3 nucleotides: TGTGCCAGCAGTGGAGGGGGTTTAGAACTGTTTTTT.

This clonotype was counted a few times. The chain uses TRBV4-1 and TRBJ2-2; 7 nucleotides match TRBD1. Trimming at V came to 2 bases and at J to 5 bases, leaving 8 bases not matched to a gene. Germline CDR1 MGHRA, CDR2 YSYEKL. This CDR3 is 16 amino acids long. The CDR3 region has the DNA TGCGCCAGCAGCCAACGCCAGGGGGTATGGACCGGGGAGCTGTTTTTT. Translating it yields CASSQRQGVWTGELFF.

The table lists this clonotype with a count of one. A read error may explain this, as a much larger clone is one base away. The chain carries TRBV12-3 or TRBV12-4 and TRBJ2-3, with TRBD2 as a possible D gene (7 bases). The CDR3 is 15 amino acids. V lost 5 bases, J lost 5 bases, and 17 bases lay in between. The chain's CDR3 is CASSTAGADIDTQYF. The CDR3 DNA reads TGTGCCAGCAGTACCGCGGGGGCCGACATAGATACGCAGTATTTT.

The gene calls are TRBV4-1 and TRBJ1-2, with D maybe TRBD1 (5 bases). Per the germline V gene, CDR1 is MGHRA and CDR2 is YSYEKL. This CDR3 is built from 16 residues. Deletions cut 1 base from V and 2 bases from J, with 14 bases between. CDR3 coding DNA: TGCGCCAGCAGCCAAGGGGCCGGCCAGGGCAACTATGGCTACACCTTC. Protein: CASSQGAGQGNYGYTF.

This clonotype was detected a few times. The chain couples TRBV7-2 to TRBJ2-7, with 7 positions matching TRBD1. V shed 4 bases, J shed 2 bases, and the junction held 5 bases outside the gene matches. Germline CDR1 SGHTA, CDR2 FQGNSA. The CDR3 has 14 amino acids. The CDR3 DNA is TGTGCCAGCAGCTCAGGGGGATTGACCTACGAGCAGTACTTC. Amino acids: CASSSGGLTYEQYF.

The table lists this clonotype with a few counts. This chain links TRBV4-1 with TRBJ1-1; 7 bases line up with TRBD1. The germline V gene encodes CDR1 MGHRA and CDR2 YSYEKL. The CDR3 runs to 15 residues. J lost 4 bases, V lost 0 bases, and 5 bases had no gene match. The CDR3 spells CASSQEADRRTEAFF. The CDR3 coding sequence is TGCGCCAGCAGCCAAGAAGCGGACAGGCGCACTGAAGCTTTCTTT.

This clonotype showed up just a few times. The chain couples TRBV5-1 to TRBJ2-5, with D possibly TRBD2 on 5 matching bases. The CDR3 contains 13 residues. V was shortened by 5 bases and J by 3 bases, with 11 bases between the two germline ends. CDR1 is SGHRS and CDR2 is YFSETQ in the germline V gene. The CDR3 region is CASRGDLKETQYF. In DNA, the CDR3 is TGCGCCAGCAGGGGAGACTTGAAAGAGACCCAGTACTTC.